One sample yielded the 27 T cell receptor beta chains listed below, sequenced in a study of cytomegalovirus exposure and HLA in healthy donors. Method: immunoSEQ multiplex PCR; TCRdb's copy keeps in-frame clones and lacks some. The data contain roughly 330,000 clones, roughly 87% of them singletons. The sequenced material came from PBMCs. Source of these receptors: a woman aged 25-40 years in good health and CMV-seropositive.

The V gene is TRBV27, the J gene TRBJ2-7; D is undetermined. Trimming shortened V by 4 bases and J by 0 bases, and 13 bases separated the two germline ends. The CDR3 has 15 amino acids. CDR1 is MNHEY and CDR2 is SMNVEV in the germline V gene (reference sequence). CDR3 protein: CASSYRVPTSYEQYF. In DNA form, the CDR3 reads TGTGCCAGCAGTTATCGGGTCCCTACCTCCTACGAGCAGTACTTC.

This chain uses TRBV10-2 with TRBJ2-5; TRBD1 agrees at 8 bases. J gave up 3 bases and V 5 bases, and 5 bases lay outside the gene matches. This CDR3 comprises 14 residues. Germline V lookup: CDR1 WSHSY, CDR2 SAAADI. The DNA of the CDR3 is TGCGCCAGCAGTCGGGCGGACAGGGAAGAGACCCAGTACTTC. Translating it yields CASSRADREETQYF.

The gene calls are TRBV30 and TRBJ1-4, with D possibly TRBD1 on 6 matching bases. CDR3 length: 14 residues. Germline V gene sequence: CDR1 GTSNPN, CDR2 SVGIG (reference sequence). V dropped 3 bases and J dropped 7 bases, with 15 bases sitting between them. CDR3 DNA sequence: TGTGCCTGGAGGCCAGGGGAAAGAGGTGAAAAACTGTTTTTT. This translates into CAWRPGERGEKLFF.

The chain joins TRBV30 to TRBJ1-1, with D perhaps matching TRBD1 (6 bases). The germline V gene has CDR1 GTSNPN and CDR2 SVGIG (reference sequence). V gave up 2 bases and J gave up 0 bases, with 13 bases separating them. The CDR3 loop spans 15 amino acids. Here the CDR3 reads CAWSRQVVLNTEAFF. CDR3 DNA: TGTGCCTGGAGTAGACAGGTTGTGCTGAACACTGAAGCTTTCTTT. Using reference TRBV30 and TRBJ1-1 for the parts outside the CDR3, the full variable domain is SQTIHQWPATLVQPVGSPLSLECTVEGTSNPNLYWYRQAAGRGLQLLFYSVGIGQISSEVPQNLSASRPQDRQFILSSKKLLLSDSGFYLCAWSRQVVLNTEAFFGQGTRLTVV.

The sample holds one count of this clone. The chain uses TRBV5-4 and TRBJ1-5; 10 nucleotides agree with TRBD1. This CDR3 is built from 20 residues. The junction had 19 bases not matched to a gene; V was cut back by 3 bases and J by 4 bases. Germline CDR1 is SGHNT and CDR2 is YYREEE (reference sequence). This CDR3 reads CASSWYRQGATAERNQPQHF. CDR3 sequence (DNA): TGTGCCAGCAGCTGGTATAGACAGGGGGCCACAGCAGAGAGAAATCAGCCCCAGCATTTT.

J is TRBJ2-1 and V is TRBV5-6; D may be TRBD2 (6 bases). The V end was cut by 2 bases, the J end by 0 bases, with 12 bases between. Germline assignment: CDR1 SGHDT and CDR2 YYEEEE. The CDR3 has 16 residues. For the CDR3, the DNA is TGTGCCAGCAGCTTCAATAGCGGATCCTCCTACAATGAGCAGTTCTTC. It translates to CASSFNSGSSYNEQFF.

The CDR3 DNA reads TGTGCCAGCTCACCTCTTGGGGAGGCCAAAAACATTCAGTACTTC. Its translation: CASSPLGEAKNIQYF. This chain links TRBV18 with TRBJ2-4; maybe TRBD2 (5 bases). Trimming left V 3 bases short and J 1 base short, with 10 bases between. CDR3 length: 15 amino acids. The germline gives CDR1 KGHSH, CDR2 LQKENI.

This clone was detected only once. This rearrangement joins TRBV9 to TRBJ1-5; a weak D match, TRBD1 (6 bases). Germline V lookup: CDR1 SGDLS, CDR2 YYNGEE. Trimming took 0 bases from V and 6 from J, leaving 13 bases between them. The length of the CDR3 is 15 residues. CDR3 DNA sequence: TGTGCCAGCAGCGTAGATACAGGGCCGGGTCAGCCCCAGCATTTT. Its translation: CASSVDTGPGQPQHF.

The chain links TRBV27 to TRBJ2-7; TRBD2 agrees at 8 bases. This CDR3 has 15 residues. The germline CDR1 and CDR2 sequences are MNHEY and SMNVEV (reference sequence). J gave up 0 bases and V 3 bases, and 4 bases lay outside the gene matches. DNA for the CDR3: TGTGCCAGCAGTTTTACTAGCGGAAGCTCCTACGAGCAGTACTTC. This sequence encodes CASSFTSGSSYEQYF.

The chain links TRBV10-3 to TRBJ2-7, with TRBD2 identical over 12 bases. CDR3 length: 17 amino acids. Germline V gene lookup returns CDR1 ENHRY and CDR2 SYGVKD. The V gene end was trimmed by 0 bases and the J gene end by 7 bases; junction bases not matched to a gene: 10. The CDR3 DNA sequence: TGTGCCATCAGTGAGTCCGGGTCTAGCGGGAGGGTAGGGGAGCAGTACTTC. It encodes CAISESGSSGRVGEQYF.

A note on this clone: The sample has other DNA sequences that encode this CDR3 too. This chain joins TRBV13 and TRBJ2-1; D is unresolved. V was trimmed by 8 bases and J by 0 bases, leaving 8 bases between them. Per germline, CDR1 PRHDT and CDR2 FYEKMQ (reference sequence). The CDR3 spans 13 residues. CDR3 loop: CASSLNSYNEQFF. The DNA of the CDR3 is TGTGCCAGCTCACTAAACTCCTACAATGAGCAGTTCTTC.

DNA of the CDR3: TGCAGCGTTATTTGGGACAACTACGAGCAGTACTTC. Its protein product is CSVIWDNYEQYF. V usage is TRBV29-1 and J usage is TRBJ2-7; weak D call: TRBD1 (6 bases). The CDR3 spans 12 residues. Trimming stripped 5 bases from V and 3 bases from J, with 11 bases between. Germline V gene lookup returns CDR1 SQVTM and CDR2 ANQGSEA.

The rearrangement links TRBV27 to TRBJ2-2; D remains unclear. V was clipped by 2 bases and J by 5 bases, with 9 bases between them. CDR1 MNHEY and CDR2 SMNVEV come from the germline V gene (reference sequence). The CDR3 has 14 residues. CDR3 nucleotides: TGTGCCAGCAGTTTAGTCGAAGTAACCGGGGAGCTGTTTTTT. This encodes CASSLVEVTGELFF.

The J gene is TRBJ2-7, the V gene TRBV28; TRBD1 is a possible D gene (5 bases). The CDR3 has 13 residues. Germline CDR1 is MDHEN and CDR2 is SYDVKM. The V and J ends lost 2 bases and 0 bases respectively, with 5 bases between them. The CDR3, as DNA: TGTGCCAGCAGTTTAGGACACTCCTACGAGCAGTACTTC. It yields the protein CASSLGHSYEQYF.

This clone was detected once. The chain is built from TRBV29-1 and TRBJ2-5, with TRBD2 as a possible D gene (5 bases). The CDR3 consists of 12 residues. Trimming pared 3 bases from V and 4 bases from J, leaving 9 bases between. Germline-derived CDR1 and CDR2 are SQVTM and ANQGSEA. The CDR3 loop is CSVEPSRETQYF. CDR3 DNA: TGCAGCGTTGAGCCTAGCCGAGAGACCCAGTACTTC.

The J gene is TRBJ2-7, the V gene TRBV5-1, with TRBD2 matching 13 bases. Per germline, CDR1 SGHRS and CDR2 YFSETQ. This CDR3 spans 15 amino acids. With V trimmed by 4 bases and J by 2 bases, 3 bases remained unmatched. CDR3 bases: TGCGCCAGCAGCACGGGACTAGCGGGGACCTACGAGCAGTACTTC. Translation gives CASSTGLAGTYEQYF.

The rearrangement uses TRBV4-3 and TRBJ2-1, with unresolved D. Germline values: CDR1 LGHNA, CDR2 YSLEER. The CDR3 consists of 13 residues. Trimming took 5 bases from V and 10 from J, leaving 15 bases between them. CDR3 coding DNA: TGCGCCAGCAGCGCTACAAGTCGGTTGGAGCAGTTCTTC. It translates to CASSATSRLEQFF.

The genes are TRBV19 and TRBJ2-1, with 8 bases matching TRBD2. Trimming removed 6 bases from V and 5 bases from J; junction bases left unmatched: 15. Germline CDR1 LNHDA, CDR2 SQIVND (reference sequence). The CDR3 contains 17 residues. The CDR3 spells CASRRSPFSGADNEQFF. The CDR3 DNA reads TGTGCCAGTAGGCGCTCCCCATTTAGCGGGGCCGACAATGAGCAGTTCTTC.

The CDR3: CASSLQWASGSQTYEQYF. The CDR3, as DNA: TGTGCCAGCAGCTTACAGTGGGCTAGCGGGAGCCAAACCTACGAGCAGTACTTC. The chain carries TRBV7-2 and TRBJ2-7, with 10 bases matching TRBD2. CDR1 SGHTA and CDR2 FQGNSA come from the germline V gene. Trimming removed 2 bases from V and 2 bases from J; junction bases left unmatched: 12. The CDR3 is 18 amino acids. Using reference TRBV7-2 and TRBJ2-7 for the parts outside the CDR3, the full variable domain is GAGVSQSPSNKVTEKGKDVELRCDPISGHTALYWYRQSLGQGLEFLIYFQGNSAPDKSGLPSDRFSAERTGGSVSTLTIQRTQQEDSAVYLCASSLQWASGSQTYEQYFGPGTRLTVT.

The CDR3 DNA sequence: TGCGCCAGCAGCTCGGGACTAGTTCTTGCCCAAGAGACCCAGTACTTC. Its translation is CASSSGLVLAQETQYF. The chain carries TRBV5-1 and TRBJ2-5; TRBD2 aligns across 8 bases. J lost 1 base, V lost 3 bases, and 8 bases had no gene match. Germline V gene lookup returns CDR1 SGHRS and CDR2 YFSETQ. CDR3 length: 16 residues. Complete variable domain (other parts from reference TRBV5-1 and TRBJ2-5): KAGVTQTPRYLIKTRGQQVTLSCSPISGHRSVSWYQQTPGQGLQFLFEYFSETQRNKGNFPGRFSGRQFSNSRSEMNVSTLELGDSALYLCASSSGLVLAQETQYFGPGTRLLVL.

This chain connects TRBV5-6 to TRBJ2-6; no reliable D call. This CDR3 comprises 15 residues. The germline V gene encodes CDR1 SGHDT and CDR2 YYEEEE. V gave up 2 bases and J gave up 2 bases, with 8 bases separating them. In DNA, the CDR3 is TGTGCCAGCAGCTTCCCAGCTACTGGGGCCAACGTCCTGACTTTC. Protein: CASSFPATGANVLTF.

The chain is built from TRBV30 and TRBJ2-5, with D unresolved. Germline V gene lookup returns CDR1 GTSNPN and CDR2 SVGIG (reference sequence). With 0 bases removed from V and 13 bases from J, the gap between germline ends came to 15 bases. The CDR3 consists of 12 residues. In DNA, the CDR3 is TGTGCCTGGAGTGTACTCAGTTCTCATATGTACTTC. Amino acid sequence: CAWSVLSSHMYF.

The chain is built from TRBV5-4 and TRBJ2-1; tentative D call: TRBD1 (5 bases). This CDR3 region has 14 residues. Germline values: CDR1 SGHNT, CDR2 YYREEE (reference sequence). V was trimmed by 0 bases and J by 1 base, leaving 5 bases between them. In DNA form, the CDR3 reads TGTGCCAGCAGCTTGGGACAGTCCTACAATGAGCAGTTCTTC. This codes for CASSLGQSYNEQFF.

This clone was observed a few times. The chain's CDR3 is CSVVGQGAYEQYF. CDR3 in DNA: TGCAGCGTTGTGGGACAGGGGGCGTACGAGCAGTACTTC. The genes are TRBV29-1 and TRBJ2-7; 12 bases fit TRBD1. J lost 4 bases, V lost 4 bases, and 2 bases had no gene match. Germline V lookup: CDR1 SQVTM, CDR2 ANQGSEA. The CDR3 length is 13 residues.

The rearrangement joins TRBV2 to TRBJ2-3, with 10 bases fitting TRBD2. Trimming cost V 6 bases and J 2 bases; bases outside gene matches: 8. Germline CDR1 SNHLY, CDR2 FYNNEI. This CDR3 region has 16 residues. DNA of the CDR3: TGTGCCAGCAGAATCCTCACTAGCGGGGTCACAGATACGCAGTATTTT. Amino acid sequence: CASRILTSGVTDTQYF. The full variable domain, its missing parts supplied by reference TRBV2 and TRBJ2-3, is EPEVTQTPSHQVTQMGQEVILRCVPISNHLYFYWYRQILGQKVEFLVSFYNNEISEKSEIFDDQFSVERPDGSNFTLKIRSTKLEDSAMYFCASRILTSGVTDTQYFGPGTRLTVL.

This chain connects TRBV7-9 to TRBJ2-4; the D gene is possibly TRBD1 (6 bases). CDR1 is SEHNR and CDR2 is FQNEAQ in the germline V gene (reference sequence). This CDR3 region has 15 residues. Trimming took off 5 bases at V and 4 bases at J, with 15 bases between the two ends. DNA for the CDR3: TGTGCCAGCAGCAAACAAGTGGGGGCGAAAAACATTCAGTACTTC. This gives the protein CASSKQVGAKNIQYF.

This chain connects TRBV28 to TRBJ2-7, with TRBD1 as a possible D gene (6 bases). The CDR3 runs 14 residues. V was clipped by 5 bases and J by 0 bases, with 11 bases between them. Germline V CDR1 and CDR2: MDHEN, SYDVKM. Here the CDR3 DNA reads TGTGCCAGCAGTCGACAGGCCTACTCCTACGAGCAGTACTTC. Its translation: CASSRQAYSYEQYF.